The rows below give T cell receptor beta chains drawn from one sample of a study of T cells in Graves' hyperthyroidism and ophthalmopathy. Via MiXCR, TCRdb re-called the multiplex PCR reads, giving one row per CDR3 protein. The table includes hundreds of thousands of distinct CDR3 sequences, 15% to 17% detected once. The sample comprised blood. These receptors all come from a woman aged 18-35 years with Graves' hyperthyroidism that later progressed to Graves' ophthalmopathy. The CDR3 runs from the conserved cysteine through the conserved F or W. The order of the fields is V gene, D gene, J gene, clone size, CDR3 DNA, CDR3 protein. The D gene is left open where the match is weak. Clone sizes are given selectively: once, few, many, or a class where the clone is expanded.

TRBV2,TRBD1,TRBJ2-7,many,TGTGCCAGCAGTTCGAGACAGGGGAGCTCCTACGAGCAGTACTTC,CASSSRQGSSYEQYF
TRBV12-3/TRBV12-4,.,TRBJ2-7,many,TGTGCCAGCAGTTTATACCGACTTAATGAGCAGTACTTC,CASSLYRLNEQYF
TRBV6-1,TRBD1,TRBJ2-3,many,TGTGCCAGCAGTCGGAACCGGGACAGAATCACAGATACGCAGTATTTT,CASSRNRDRITDTQYF
TRBV15,.,TRBJ2-6,.,TGTGCCACCACCGTGAGGGGTGGGGCCAACGTCCTGACTTTC,CATTVRGGANVLTF
TRBV28,TRBD2,TRBJ2-7,many,TGTGCCAGCAGTTGGGTGGGGAGGGACCTGTTTGAGGTAAAGTACTTC,CASSWVGRDLFEVKYF
TRBV5-1,.,TRBJ1-1,many,TGCGCCAGCAGCTTGGGAGGACAGTACACTGAAGCTTTCTTT,CASSLGGQYTEAFF
TRBV7-9,.,TRBJ1-1,many,TGTGCCAGCAGCTTATCCCAGGACACTGAAGCTTTCTTT,CASSLSQDTEAFF
TRBV6-1,.,TRBJ1-1,many,TGTGCCAGTAGGTCTTCAGGGTATTCGACTGAAGCTTTCTTT,CASRSSGYSTEAFF
TRBV29-1,.,TRBJ2-7,few,TGCAGCGTTGAAGTTTCAGGGAGCTCCTACGAGCAGTACTTC,CSVEVSGSSYEQYF
TRBV28,TRBD2,TRBJ2-5,.,TGTGCCAGCAGTCCGGGACTAGCCAGGGAGACCCAGTACTTC,CASSPGLARETQYF
TRBV9,.,TRBJ2-5,few,TGTGCCAGCAGCGTAGTATCGGGAGCTTGGGAGACCCAGTACTTC,CASSVVSGAWETQYF
TRBV9,.,TRBJ2-3,.,TGTGCCAGCAGCGCAATGACAGAGGGCCCCACAGATACGCAGTATTTT,CASSAMTEGPTDTQYF
TRBV27,TRBD1,TRBJ1-2,.,TGTGCCAGCAGTACCAGGGGGGAGTTAGATGGCTACACCTTC,CASSTRGELDGYTF
TRBV5-1,TRBD1,TRBJ1-2,few,TGCGCCAGCAGCCACTACAGGGGGCGCAGCTATGGCTACACCTTC,CASSHYRGRSYGYTF
TRBV10-3,.,TRBJ2-7,many,TGTGCCATCGGCGGTAATAGTTGGGCCCCACGCTCCTACGAGCAGTACTTC,CAIGGNSWAPRSYEQYF
TRBV28,.,TRBJ2-3,.,TGTGCCAGCAGTATAGAGCGCGGGACGGTCACAGATACGCAGTATTTT,CASSIERGTVTDTQYF
TRBV28,TRBD1,TRBJ1-4,many,TGTGCCAGCAGGCAGGGGGCGGCTAATGAAAAACTGTTTTTT,CASRQGAANEKLFF
TRBV19,TRBD1,TRBJ1-1,few,TGTGCCAGCCGGGGACAGGGGAATTGGGGTATGAACACTGAAGCTTTCTTT,CASRGQGNWGMNTEAFF
TRBV28,TRBD1,TRBJ2-7,few,TGTGCCAGCAGCCACAGGGGGCGCAATGAGCAGTACTTC,CASSHRGRNEQYF
TRBV28,.,TRBJ2-3,many,TGTGCCAGCAGCCTACGGGCAGGGGCGGGAGATAGCACAGATACGCAGTATTTT,CASSLRAGAGDSTDTQYF
TRBV2,TRBD1,TRBJ2-5,many,TGTGCCAGCGGGACAGAAGAGACCCAGTACTTC,CASGTEETQYF
TRBV6-5,.,TRBJ2-7,many,TGTGCCAGCAGTTACTCCCAGGGGATCTACGAGCAGTACTTC,CASSYSQGIYEQYF
TRBV28,.,TRBJ1-5,few,TGTGCCAGCAGTTTTGGGGCCTATAGCAATCAGCCCCAGCATTTT,CASSFGAYSNQPQHF
TRBV28,.,TRBJ1-4,many,TGTGCCAGCAGTTCGCGACCGGGTAATGAAAAACTGTTTTTT,CASSSRPGNEKLFF
TRBV11-2,.,TRBJ2-1,many,TGTGCCAGCAGCTCGCTAGCCCCGAGCTCCTACAATGAGCAGTTCTTC,CASSSLAPSSYNEQFF
TRBV19,.,TRBJ1-1,.,TGTGCCAGTCTTCCGGAAAAGGGGGACGTGTACATGAACACTGAAGCTTTCTTT,CASLPEKGDVYMNTEAFF
TRBV27,.,TRBJ1-5,many,TGTGCCAGCAGTTTATCGATGAGAAATCAGCCCCAGCATTTT,CASSLSMRNQPQHF
TRBV20-1,.,TRBJ2-1,many,TGCAGTGCTAGAGATGGTCTTAGCTCCTACAATGAGCAGTTCTTC,CSARDGLSSYNEQFF
TRBV20-1,TRBD2,TRBJ2-1,many,TGCAGTGCTAGATGGACGGGAGGGAGGAATGAGCAGTTCTTC,CSARWTGGRNEQFF
TRBV18,TRBD1,TRBJ1-1,many,TGTGCCAGCTCACCCGGGACAGGGGGCAGGGGCACTGAAGCTTTCTTT,CASSPGTGGRGTEAFF
TRBV20-1,TRBD2,TRBJ2-1,many,TGCAGTGCTAGACGGCGGGAGCTCTCCTACAATGAGCAGTTCTTC,CSARRRELSYNEQFF
TRBV20-1,TRBD2,TRBJ2-7,many,TGCAGTGCCCATAGCGGGACCTCCTACGAGCAGTACTTC,CSAHSGTSYEQYF
TRBV2,TRBD2,TRBJ2-3,many,TGTGCCAGCAGTGACCCGACTAGCGCTAGCACAGATACGCAGTATTTT,CASSDPTSASTDTQYF
TRBV12-3/TRBV12-4,.,TRBJ1-4,many,TGTGCCAGCAGTGTAAACAGGGCAATAGGGGAAAAACTGTTTTTT,CASSVNRAIGEKLFF
TRBV9,TRBD2,TRBJ2-1,.,TGTGCCAGCAGCGCTAGCGGGAGTAGAGATGAGCAGTTCTTC,CASSASGSRDEQFF
TRBV10-3,.,TRBJ2-7,few,TGTGCCATCAGTGACGGGCTAGCGAACTCCTACGAGCAGTACTTC,CAISDGLANSYEQYF
TRBV2,.,TRBJ1-2,many,TGTGCCAGCAGTGACAAACTTGGCTACACCTTC,CASSDKLGYTF
TRBV18,.,TRBJ2-7,many,TGTGCCAGCTCACCAGTGAAGGGGCTCGAGCAGTACTTC,CASSPVKGLEQYF
TRBV5-1,TRBD1,TRBJ1-5,many,TGCGCCAGCAGCTTCCCGACGACAGGGGAGGAGAATCAGCCCCAGCATTTT,CASSFPTTGEENQPQHF
TRBV11-2,.,TRBJ2-1,many,TGTGCCAGCACCTCTGGGGGAGTGAAGTACAATGAGCAGTTCTTC,CASTSGGVKYNEQFF
TRBV18,TRBD2,TRBJ2-1,many,TGTGCCAGCTCACCCTCACTAGCGGGAGCTACCTACAATGAGCAGTTCTTC,CASSPSLAGATYNEQFF
TRBV4-1,.,TRBJ1-2,few,TGCGCCAGCAGCCAAGATCATCCGCGGGGGTCGCATGGCTACACCTTC,CASSQDHPRGSHGYTF
TRBV19,TRBD2,TRBJ2-1,few,TGTGCCAGTAGCGAAGGGACTAGCCGCCGCAATGAGCAGTTCTTC,CASSEGTSRRNEQFF
TRBV19,.,TRBJ1-1,few,TGTGCCAGTAGCGAGCGAAGGGCGGGTGCTTTCTTT,CASSERRAGAFF
TRBV24-1,TRBD2,TRBJ2-3,many,TGTGCCACCAGAGGTCAAAGCGGGACTCCTAGCACAGATACGCAGTATTTT,CATRGQSGTPSTDTQYF
TRBV6-2/TRBV6-3,.,TRBJ2-2,few,TGTGCCAGCAGTTACGTGGCAGGGCGAAACGCCGGGGAGCTGTTTTTT,CASSYVAGRNAGELFF
TRBV6-1,TRBD1,TRBJ2-7,.,TGTGCCAGCAGAACCGCGACAGGGGGGTCCTACGAGCAGTACTTC,CASRTATGGSYEQYF
TRBV6-1,.,TRBJ1-4,.,TGTGCCAGCAGTAGCATCTGGAATGAAAAACTGTTTTTT,CASSSIWNEKLFF
TRBV28,TRBD2,TRBJ2-1,many,TGTGCCAGCAGGATGACTAGCGGACTCAATGAGCAGTTCTTC,CASRMTSGLNEQFF
TRBV20-1,.,TRBJ1-5,few,TGCAGTGCTATACTGACAGACTATAGCAATCAGCCCCAGCATTTT,CSAILTDYSNQPQHF
TRBV27,TRBD1,TRBJ2-7,.,TGTGCCAGCAGTTCGGCCAGGGACAGGGGAGCCTACGAGCAGTACTTC,CASSSARDRGAYEQYF
TRBV11-2,TRBD1,TRBJ2-2,many,TGTGCCAGCAGCTTAGGCCACAGGGGGAACACCGGGGAGCTGTTTTTT,CASSLGHRGNTGELFF
TRBV19,TRBD1,TRBJ2-1,few,TGTGCCAGCGGACAGGATGAGCAGTTCTTC,CASGQDEQFF
TRBV30,TRBD1,TRBJ1-1,.,TGTGCCTGGAGTCCCCCGGGGACAGTCACTGAAGCTTTCTTT,CAWSPPGTVTEAFF